The clone carrying this TCR beta chain was observed a few times. Its antigen remains unknown. Every isolated RNA sample was fully reverse transcribed, so sequencing captured expressed TCRB transcripts. Sequenced naive, central memory and regulatory T cell samples produced an average of approximately 3.8 million reads. Some clones are missing from TCRdb's copy, which holds only in-frame ones; the method was immunoSEQ multiplex PCR. The sample lists 95,000 to 150,000 clones, over 15% occurring once. The data derive from a study of beta chain features in type 1 diabetes. CD4+ naive, central memory, regulatory and stem cell-like memory cells were sorted via CD45RO/CCR7/CD25/CD127/CD95/CD27. Per germline, CDR1 SGHRS and CDR2 YFSETQ. This CDR3 spans 12 amino acids. Trimming pared 4 bases from V and 5 bases from J, leaving 10 bases between. Regarding the study as a whole: Researchers cautioned that cDNA sequencing could over-represent cells with high TCR expression. Shortening of TCRB CDR3s, moderate but significant, appeared in all four CD4+ subsets of Type 1 diabetes patients.

The TCR sequence derives from a man aged 30 to 45 with type 1 diabetes. The rearrangement uses TRBV5-1 and TRBJ2-7; weak D call: TRBD2 (5 bases). The sample comprised central memory CD4+ T cells from blood. CDR3 nucleotide sequence: TGCGCCAGCAGCCGGGAAGGGAACGAGCAGTACTTC. Translating it yields CASSREGNEQYF. Full variable domain (rest looked up from reference TRBV5-1 and TRBJ2-7): KAGVTQTPRYLIKTRGQQVTLSCSPISGHRSVSWYQQTPGQGLQFLFEYFSETQRNKGNFPGRFSGRQFSNSRSEMNVSTLELGDSALYLCASSREGNEQYFGPGTRLTVT.